The 9 T cell receptor beta chains below were found in one sample sequenced in a study of beta chain features in type 1 diabetes. Notes on the study in general: Across all four CD4+ subsets, people with type 1 diabetes showed modestly shorter TCRB CDR3s.

These receptors have no known antigen. Investigators reverse transcribed all isolated RNA, so they sequenced expressed TCRB transcripts. TCRdb keeps only in-frame clones here, not all; method: immunoSEQ multiplex PCR. This table has roughly 100,000 clones, under 30% appearing once. The specimen sequenced was central memory CD4+ T cells from blood. These receptors were collected from a young woman with type 1 diabetes.

In its sample, this clone was seen a few times. The J gene is TRBJ2-3, the V gene TRBV5-1; 14 bases match TRBD2. The CDR3 has 20 amino acids. The ends lost 3 bases at V and 2 bases at J; junction bases unmatched: 14. Germline V CDR1 and CDR2: SGHRS, YFSETQ. This chain's CDR3 is CASSSVPGLAGVPATDTQYF. CDR3 DNA: TGCGCCAGCAGCTCGGTACCGGGACTAGCGGGAGTACCGGCCACAGATACGCAGTATTTT. The full variable domain, with the rest looked up from reference TRBV5-1 and TRBJ2-3, is KAGVTQTPRYLIKTRGQQVTLSCSPISGHRSVSWYQQTPGQGLQFLFEYFSETQRNKGNFPGRFSGRQFSNSRSEMNVSTLELGDSALYLCASSSVPGLAGVPATDTQYFGPGTRLTVL.

This clone was detected a few times. The chain's CDR3 is CAISVGLAGGSYNEQFF. For the CDR3, the DNA is TGTGCCATCAGTGTCGGGCTAGCGGGAGGGTCCTACAATGAGCAGTTCTTC. V is TRBV10-3 and J is TRBJ2-1; 12 bases are a match to TRBD2. Trimming removed 4 bases from V and 1 base from J; junction bases left unmatched: 5. CDR3 length: 17 amino acids. In germline, CDR1 is ENHRY, CDR2 SYGVKD.

This clone has more than one count but fewer than ten. This sequence joins TRBV11-2 and TRBJ2-1; D remains ambiguous. The CDR3 extends over 14 amino acids. The V end lost 2 bases, the J end lost 5 bases, and 10 bases lay between the germline ends. Per the germline V gene, CDR1 is SGHAT and CDR2 is FQNNGV. The CDR3, as DNA: TGTGCCAGCAGCTTAACCTTACTTAACAATGAGCAGTTCTTC. Amino acid sequence: CASSLTLLNNEQFF. The whole variable domain, remainder taken from reference TRBV11-2 and TRBJ2-1, is EAGVAQSPRYKIIEKRQSVAFWCNPISGHATLYWYQQILGQGPKLLIQFQNNGVVDDSQLPKDRFSAERLKGVDSTLKIQPAKLEDSAVYLCASSLTLLNNEQFFGPGTRLTVL.

This clone was seen more than once but under ten times. The rearrangement joins TRBV11-2 to TRBJ2-3; 7 bases are shared with TRBD2. This CDR3 contains 14 residues. In germline, CDR1 is SGHAT, CDR2 FQNNGV. The V segment lost 3 bases and the J segment 6 bases; nucleotides outside the gene matches: 6. In DNA, the CDR3 is TGTGCCAGCAGCTTTGTGCGGGGGAGCGATACGCAGTATTTT. Translated: CASSFVRGSDTQYF.

This rearrangement joins TRBV18 to TRBJ2-1; D is undetermined. Trimming left V 0 bases short and J 6 bases short, with 3 bases between. Germline CDR1 is KGHSH and CDR2 is LQKENI. The length of the CDR3 is 12 residues. The CDR3 here is CASSPPSNEQFF. The CDR3 DNA sequence: TGTGCCAGCTCACCACCTAGCAATGAGCAGTTCTTC.

This clone was observed a handful of times. V is TRBV5-1 and J is TRBJ2-3, with 10 nucleotides matching TRBD2. This CDR3 contains 15 residues. The germline gives CDR1 SGHRS, CDR2 YFSETQ. V lost 4 bases to trimming and J lost 3 bases; unmatched junction nucleotides: 5. CDR3 nucleotides: TGCGCCAGCAGCCCGGGGACTAGCGTGACAGATACGCAGTATTTT. Protein: CASSPGTSVTDTQYF.

This clone was picked up a small number of times. The rearrangement links TRBV28 to TRBJ2-5, with D unresolved. The length of the CDR3 is 13 residues. Germline assignment: CDR1 MDHEN and CDR2 SYDVKM. Trimming removed 4 bases at V and 4 bases at J, with 10 bases between. CDR3 protein: CASSYPALETQYF. CDR3 bases: TGTGCCAGCAGTTACCCCGCACTAGAGACCCAGTACTTC.

The gene calls are TRBV2 and TRBJ1-4; D not resolved. Germline CDR1 and CDR2: SNHLY and FYNNEI. This CDR3 spans 13 amino acids. Between the trimmed V and J ends, which lost 8 bases and 4 bases, there was a span of 11 bases. CDR3 protein: CASEEGSNEKLFF. The CDR3 bases are TGTGCCAGCGAAGAGGGAAGTAATGAAAAACTGTTTTTT.

V and J are TRBV10-3 and TRBJ2-7, with a weak D call TRBD1 (5 bases). CDR1 ENHRY and CDR2 SYGVKD come from the germline V gene. This CDR3 has 14 amino acids. V was trimmed by 1 base and J by 0 bases, leaving 7 bases between them. This CDR3 is CAISEWGDSYEQYV. The DNA for the CDR3 is TGTGCCATCAGTGAGTGGGGCGACTCCTACGAGCAGTACGTC.